This T cell receptor beta chain originates from a study of cytomegalovirus exposure and HLA in healthy donors. Across the study: There were roughly 110 million unique TCR beta sequences, drawn from approximately 190 million T cells, in an earlier analysis.

Study-wide results and limits: Reports indicated that the classifier achieved high specificity and sensitivity in diagnosing cytomegalovirus status.

Primers included in the PCR were 60 Vbeta and 13 Jbeta primers. Sequencing was performed with immunoSEQ multiplex PCR; in TCRdb, only in-frame clones are kept and a portion is missing. This table holds about 100,000 clones, roughly 75% found once. Concerning this clone: Antigen specificity is unknown.

The sequencing sample was made of PBMCs. This clonotype was obtained from a woman aged 18-30 years in good health and CMV-seropositive.

This chain's CDR3 is CAWAQSLAGWYEQYF. In DNA, the CDR3 is TGTGCCTGGGCCCAATCACTAGCGGGATGGTACGAGCAGTACTTC. V gene TRBV30 combines with J gene TRBJ2-7, with TRBD2 identical over 10 bases. The CDR3 has 15 amino acids. Germline-derived CDR1 and CDR2 are GTSNPN and SVGIG (reference sequence). V dropped 5 bases and J dropped 4; count of bases not matched to a gene: 11.